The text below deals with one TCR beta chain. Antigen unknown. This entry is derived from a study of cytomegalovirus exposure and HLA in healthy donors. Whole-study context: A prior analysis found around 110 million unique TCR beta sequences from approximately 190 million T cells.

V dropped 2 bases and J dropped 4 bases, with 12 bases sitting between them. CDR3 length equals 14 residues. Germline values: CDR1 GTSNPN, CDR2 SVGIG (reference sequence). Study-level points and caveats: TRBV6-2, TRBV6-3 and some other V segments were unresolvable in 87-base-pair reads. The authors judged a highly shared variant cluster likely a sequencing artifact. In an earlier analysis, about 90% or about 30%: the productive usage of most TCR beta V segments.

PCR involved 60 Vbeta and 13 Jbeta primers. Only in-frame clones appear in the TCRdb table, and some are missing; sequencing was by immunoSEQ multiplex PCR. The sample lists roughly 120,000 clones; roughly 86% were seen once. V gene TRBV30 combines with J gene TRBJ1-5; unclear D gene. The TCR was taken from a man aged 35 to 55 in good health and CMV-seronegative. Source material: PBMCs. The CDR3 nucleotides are TGTGCCTGGAGTCCGAAGTCCGGGAATCAGCCCCAGCATTTT. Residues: CAWSPKSGNQPQHF.